The 24 T cell receptor beta chains in this list originate from one sample, sequenced in a study of identical twins. TCRdb reprocessed the 5' RACE reads with MiXCR, giving one entry per CDR3 protein. There are around 240,000 distinct CDR3 sequences in the sample; around 7% occur only once, and about 3.6% lies in the top ten. The data also belong to a second study, concerning yellow fever vaccine responses in identical twins.

Sample: memory (CD45RO+) T cells sorted from blood. The origin of the receptors is a young woman in good health.

This clonotype was picked up many times. The chain uses TRBV3-1 and TRBJ2-2, with D perhaps TRBD1 (6 bases). V was shortened by 5 bases and J by 4 bases, with 11 bases between the two germline ends. Per the germline V gene, CDR1 is LGHDT and CDR2 is YNNKEL (reference sequence). There are 14 residues in the CDR3. CDR3 protein: CASSSQGVTGELFF. CDR3 sequence (DNA): TGTGCCAGCAGCTCACAGGGAGTCACCGGGGAGCTGTTTTTT.

This clonotype was detected only a few times. The V and J genes are TRBV7-8 and TRBJ1-2; 7 bases match TRBD1. The V and J ends lost 4 bases and 3 bases, in that order; junction bases with no gene match: 8. This CDR3 is 15 amino acids long. Germline CDR1 is SGHVS and CDR2 is FQNEAQ. The CDR3 coding sequence is TGTGCCAGCAGCTCATCAGCTACAGGGGACTATGGCTACACCTTC. This codes for CASSSSATGDYGYTF.

The table lists this clonotype with a few counts. This chain joins TRBV12-3 or TRBV12-4 and TRBJ2-1; D gene ambiguous. This CDR3 comprises 19 residues. V shed 5 bases and J shed 1 base, with 24 bases lying between them. CDR3 loop: CASSQDPGRSARSYNEQFF. The DNA of the CDR3 is TGTGCCAGCAGTCAGGACCCAGGCAGGAGTGCACGATCCTACAATGAGCAGTTCTTC.

This clonotype has just a few counts. The genes are TRBV28 and TRBJ2-2; maybe TRBD1 (6 bases). Trimming pared 6 bases from V and 3 bases from J, leaving 14 bases between. The CDR3 contains 15 residues. Germline CDR1 MDHEN, CDR2 SYDVKM. As DNA, the CDR3 is TGTGCCAGCAGCGCCCGGGACATACACACCGGGGAGCTGTTTTTT. This gives the protein CASSARDIHTGELFF.

The sample holds many counts of this clonotype. J is TRBJ1-5 and V is TRBV2, with unresolved D. This CDR3 is built from 14 residues. Germline-derived CDR1 and CDR2 are SNHLY and FYNNEI. The germline V and J ends were trimmed by 6 bases and 4 bases, with 13 bases remaining between them. CDR3 in amino acids: CASSESPANQPQHF. The CDR3 DNA sequence: TGTGCCAGCAGCGAATCTCCGGCTAATCAGCCCCAGCATTTT. The full variable domain, rest sourced from reference TRBV2 and TRBJ1-5, is EPEVTQTPSHQVTQMGQEVILRCVPISNHLYFYWYRQILGQKVEFLVSFYNNEISEKSEIFDDQFSVERPDGSNFTLKIRSTKLEDSAMYFCASSESPANQPQHFGDGTRLSIL.

At least ten counts were recorded for this clonotype. This chain connects TRBV28 to TRBJ2-4, with D perhaps matching TRBD1 (5 bases). The germline V gene has CDR1 MDHEN and CDR2 SYDVKM. The CDR3 totals 15 residues. Trimming left V 8 bases short and J 1 base short, with 15 bases between. CDR3 in amino acids: CASQRQTVAKNIQYF. CDR3 coding DNA: TGTGCCAGCCAAAGGCAGACAGTGGCCAAAAACATTCAGTACTTC. The full variable domain, rest sourced from reference TRBV28 and TRBJ2-4, is DVKVTQSSRYLVKRTGEKVFLECVQDMDHENMFWYRQDPGLGLRLIYFSYDVKMKEKGDIPEGYSVSREKKERFSLILESASTNQTSMYLCASQRQTVAKNIQYFGAGTRLSVL.

At least ten counts were recorded for this clonotype. The chain recombines TRBV20-1 with TRBJ2-5; the D gene is possibly TRBD1 (5 bases). The CDR3 extends over 14 amino acids. The V end was cut by 5 bases, the J end by 3 bases, with 16 bases between. The V gene's germline CDR1 is DFQATT and CDR2 SNEGSKA (reference sequence). The CDR3 sequence is CSAPKQGLKETQYF. CDR3 sequence (DNA): TGCAGTGCTCCGAAGCAGGGTCTGAAAGAGACCCAGTACTTC.

This clonotype was found many times. The chain carries TRBV20-1 and TRBJ2-1; 10 nucleotides agree with TRBD1. This CDR3 region has 16 residues. V trimming: 7 bases; J trimming: 7 bases; junction bases outside the gene matches: 16. Germline CDR1 is DFQATT and CDR2 is SNEGSKA (reference sequence). CDR3 sequence reads: CSVRGKRDRGGNEQFF. The CDR3 DNA sequence: TGCAGTGTTAGGGGCAAGAGGGACAGGGGAGGAAATGAGCAGTTCTTC.

This clonotype came up a few times. The chain couples TRBV5-5 to TRBJ1-6, with a tentative D call TRBD1 (6 bases). CDR3 length: 14 residues. Germline-derived CDR1 and CDR2 are SGHKS and YYEKEE (reference sequence). The V gene lost 0 bases and the J gene lost 9 bases, with 10 bases spanning the gap. CDR3 amino acids: CASSLGTEASPLHF. CDR3 bases: TGTGCCAGCAGCTTGGGGACAGAAGCTTCACCCCTCCACTTT.

This chain connects TRBV7-9 to TRBJ2-1, with 9 bases identical to TRBD1. The trim removed 3 bases at V and 7 bases at J, leaving 10 bases unmatched. Per germline, CDR1 SEHNR and CDR2 FQNEAQ (reference sequence). The CDR3 has 16 amino acids. This CDR3 reads CASSFSSGTGNNEQFF. For the CDR3, the DNA is TGTGCCAGCAGCTTCTCATCCGGGACAGGGAATAATGAGCAGTTCTTC.

This clonotype was seen many times. The rearrangement links TRBV7-9 to TRBJ1-1, with no clear D. Germline CDR1 reads SEHNR; CDR2 reads FQNEAQ (reference sequence). This CDR3 spans 13 amino acids. The V end was cut by 5 bases, the J end by 5 bases, with 12 bases between. In DNA, the CDR3 is TGTGCCAGCAGCCCCCGGCTGGGAACTGAAGCTTTCTTT. Protein sequence: CASSPRLGTEAFF.

J is TRBJ2-5 and V is TRBV15, with TRBD2 as a possible D gene (5 bases). The germline V and J ends were trimmed by 0 bases and 5 bases, with 13 bases remaining between them. Germline V gives CDR1 LNHNV, CDR2 YYDKDF (reference sequence). The CDR3 is 15 residues long. CDR3 coding DNA: TGTGCCACCAGCAGAGATACTGGAGGCCATGAGACCCAGTACTTC. It codes for CATSRDTGGHETQYF.

This clonotype was observed a few times. This sequence joins TRBV10-3 and TRBJ2-1; 10 bases are shared with TRBD2. The CDR3 is 14 amino acids. Germline trimming cut 4 bases from V and 7 bases from J; bases unmatched to any gene: 4. Germline CDR1 and CDR2: ENHRY and SYGVKD. The chain's CDR3 is CAISAASGRNEQFF. CDR3 sequence (DNA): TGTGCCATCAGTGCGGCTAGCGGGAGAAATGAGCAGTTCTTC.

This clonotype was counted many times. The V and J genes are TRBV7-6 and TRBJ2-1; 8 bases map to TRBD2. Germline V lookup: CDR1 SGHVS, CDR2 FNYEAQ. The V segment lost 0 bases and the J segment 7 bases; nucleotides outside the gene matches: 8. This CDR3 is built from 16 residues. The CDR3 is CASSLANSGKKNEQFF. The CDR3 nucleotides read TGTGCCAGCAGCTTAGCGAATAGCGGGAAGAAGAATGAGCAGTTCTTC.

The table lists this clonotype with a few counts. This chain connects TRBV24-1 to TRBJ2-1; weak D call: TRBD1 (6 bases). The V gene's germline CDR1 is KGHDR and CDR2 SFDVKD. V lost 8 bases and J 0 bases, leaving 7 bases between the germline ends. The CDR3 spans 13 residues. CDR3 protein: CATIGGSYNEQFF. As DNA, the CDR3 is TGTGCCACCATAGGGGGCTCCTACAATGAGCAGTTCTTC.

This clonotype came up many times. This chain links TRBV20-1 with TRBJ2-1; perhaps D is TRBD1 or TRBD2 (5 bases each). Germline values: CDR1 DFQATT, CDR2 SNEGSKA (reference sequence). Trimming left V 0 bases short and J 8 bases short, with 11 bases between. This CDR3 has 13 amino acids. DNA for the CDR3: TGCAGTGCTAGAGATTACGTGGGGGATGAGCAGTTCTTC. It is translated as CSARDYVGDEQFF.

In this sample, this clonotype turned up a few times. This sequence joins TRBV9 and TRBJ2-2, with a tentative D call TRBD2 (5 bases). V lost 5 bases, J lost 4 bases, and 15 bases lay in between. The CDR3 is 15 residues long. From germline, CDR1 is SGDLS and CDR2 YYNGEE. The CDR3 protein is CASSLLGSSTGELFF. Written as DNA, the CDR3 is TGTGCCAGCAGTTTACTAGGGTCTTCCACCGGGGAGCTGTTTTTT. The complete variable domain, with remaining parts taken from reference TRBV9 and TRBJ2-2, reads DSGVTQTPKHLITATGQRVTLRCSPRSGDLSVYWYQQSLDQGLQFLIQYYNGEERAKGNILERFSAQQFPDLHSELNLSSLELGDSALYFCASSLLGSSTGELFFGEGSRLTVL.

The chain is built from TRBV20-1 and TRBJ2-5; D tentatively fits TRBD1 or TRBD2 (5 bases each). The length of the CDR3 is 12 residues. Germline V lookup: CDR1 DFQATT, CDR2 SNEGSKA (reference sequence). V lost 5 bases and J 5 bases, leaving 12 bases between the germline ends. CDR3 sequence reads: CSASPGRETQYF. The CDR3 bases are TGCAGTGCTTCCCCGGGGCGCGAGACCCAGTACTTC.

This clonotype occurred many times. V and J are TRBV5-1 and TRBJ2-1, with TRBD1 identical over 12 bases. In germline, CDR1 is SGHRS, CDR2 YFSETQ. The V and J ends lost 4 bases and 5 bases, in that order; junction bases with no gene match: 4. The CDR3 has 15 amino acids. The CDR3 DNA reads as TGCGCCAGCAGCCCGGGACAGGGGGCTAACAATGAGCAGTTCTTC. The encoded protein is CASSPGQGANNEQFF.

This clonotype was seen repeatedly, ten times or more. The chain couples TRBV20-1 to TRBJ1-1; perhaps TRBD1 as D (5 bases). Germline V lookup: CDR1 DFQATT, CDR2 SNEGSKA (reference sequence). This CDR3 is built from 14 residues. V was shortened by 0 bases and J by 10 bases, with 18 bases between the two germline ends. CDR3 nucleotide sequence: TGCAGTGCTAGAGATGGGGGGATCGGCAACGCAGCTTTCTTT. This codes for CSARDGGIGNAAFF.

This clonotype was recorded at least ten times. This chain connects TRBV29-1 to TRBJ2-3; TRBD2 aligns across 10 bases. This CDR3 spans 13 amino acids. Trimming at V came to 6 bases and at J to 4 bases, leaving 4 bases not matched to a gene. Germline CDR1 and CDR2: SQVTM and ANQGSEA. CDR3 bases: TGCAGCGTCAGGACTAGCGGACCAGATACGCAGTATTTT. It translates to CSVRTSGPDTQYF.

J is TRBJ2-7 and V is TRBV6-5; D perhaps matches TRBD2 (6 bases). CDR1 MNHEY and CDR2 SVGAGI come from the germline V gene. V dropped 0 bases and J dropped 3 bases, with 15 bases sitting between them. The CDR3 spans 16 residues. CDR3 nucleotides: TGTGCCAGCAGTTACTCCCGAGGGCAGGAGGGCTACGAGCAGTACTTC. It yields the protein CASSYSRGQEGYEQYF.

This clonotype came up many times. The V and J genes are TRBV7-2 and TRBJ1-5; D is undetermined. Trimming left V 4 bases short and J 6 bases short, with 7 bases between. The CDR3 is 12 amino acids. From germline, CDR1 is SGHTA and CDR2 FQGNSA. The CDR3 loop reads CASSYAAQPQHF. The CDR3 DNA sequence: TGTGCCAGCAGCTATGCGGCTCAGCCCCAGCATTTT. Together with reference TRBV7-2 and TRBJ1-5, the CDR3 gives the full variable domain: GAGVSQSPSNKVTEKGKDVELRCDPISGHTALYWYRQSLGQGLEFLIYFQGNSAPDKSGLPSDRFSAERTGGSVSTLTIQRTQQEDSAVYLCASSYAAQPQHFGDGTRLSIL.

This clonotype was counted many times. The V gene is TRBV10-3, the J gene TRBJ2-7, with TRBD2 matching over 9 bases. Germline V gives CDR1 ENHRY, CDR2 SYGVKD. This CDR3 is built from 14 residues. Trimming took 6 bases from V and 3 from J; bases not matched to a gene: 6. CDR3 residues: CAIRPGTSSYEQYF. The CDR3 DNA reads as TGTGCCATCAGACCCGGGACTAGCAGCTACGAGCAGTACTTC.